This T cell receptor beta chain was observed in a study of T-cell memory formation after mild COVID-19 (dated by TCRdb to about 2021). Study-wide context: TCR sequence clusters from the two donors were found to be largely donor specific. The cohort comprised two young, previously healthy adult volunteers, one female and one male. In a couple of donors, T-cell clones that expanded and contracted after mild COVID-19 were tracked by sequencing TCRalpha and TCRbeta repertoires over time. Broader findings and caveats from the paper: Contracting CD4+ clones appeared mostly in the CM and EM memory subsets, whereas CD8+ clones were enriched in EMRA. Some responding clones were found in pre-infection memory, which suggests that pre-existing cross-reactive memory T cells took part in the SARS-CoV-2 response. Clones contracting from day 15 to 85 had balanced CD4/CD8 phenotypes, while a second wave expanding from day 15 to 37 was biased towards CD4+. The study included only a couple of mild cases, and larger cohorts that include severe cases with pre-infection samples were judged to be necessary. SARS-CoV-2 specificity of the second-wave clones peaking on day 37 was not confirmed.

Ficoll-Paque density gradient centrifugation was the method used to isolate PBMCs. CDR1 and CDR2 are drawn from the germline V gene: KGHDR, SFDVKD. V is trimmed back by 4 bases and J by 7 bases, and the junction contains 4 bases that no gene match accounts for. From cysteine to phenylalanine, the CDR3 is 15 amino acids long. The read is trimmed to its CDR3 DNA, 45 bases read in frame from base 1. These reads were obtained on an Illumina NovaSeq 6000. Using 5'RACE with constant-segment primers, TCRalpha and TCRbeta cDNA libraries were constructed, with sample barcodes and unique molecular identifiers added in the process. Trizol reagent was used to extract RNA from every sample. Library amplification was performed in two PCR steps, and a second sample barcode and Illumina TruSeq adapters were introduced in the second step. Sequencing of the libraries was done on an Illumina NovaSeq, producing 2 x 150 bp paired-end reads. As for how the authors treated the data: With migec v1.2.7, reads were demultiplexed and then collapsed into UMI-guided consensus sequences. With mixcr v2.1.11, UMI consensuses were aligned to TRA and TRB V and J templates and assembled into clonotypes. A clonotype was counted as expanded or contracted only if both edgeR and NoisET called the change significant, with noise models trained on biological replicates. For edgeR calls, the cutoffs were a false discovery rate-adjusted p below 0.01 and a log2 fold-change threshold of 1. As an exploratory analysis of dynamics, PCA with hierarchical clustering was applied to max-normalized trajectories of the 1000 most abundant clonotypes. Each responding clone was given a CD4 or CD8 phenotype based on the CD4+ and CD8+ repertoires, which had been sequenced separately. TCRdb took the public reads, trimmed them with fastp at Q25, ran MiXCR for clone calling and kept in-frame beta chains. Every CDR3 protein is listed once, alongside the most common genes and DNA of its rows. The authors' filters were not applied to this entry. The sample profile shows around 340,000 distinct CDR3 sequences; approximately 12% of them were found once. The ten largest clones capture around a fifth of the sample.

A note on this clonotype: This clone's antigen is unknown. The input lacks base qualities; no much larger clone sits a single base away.

The sequenced sample was PBMCs or a T cell subset sorted from them (not recorded which). The V gene is TRBV24-1 and the J gene is TRBJ1-4; TRBD1 matches 11 bases in the middle. The sequence came from a man aged 18 to 29 who had mild COVID-19 (a few samples of this study predate the infection). The sample titles of this study are shuffled in the database, so cell type and time point are left out; the donor was told from shared clones. In nucleotides, the sequence is TGTGCCACCAGTGAGACCGGGACAGGGGGTGAAAAACTGTTTTTT. Translation gives CATSETGTGGEKLFF.